This TCR beta chain came from a study of HIV-infected children after antiretroviral therapy interruption. Overall study: Samples from the continuous-treatment group were taken at weeks 0, 48 and 150. Findings and limits, study-wide: After treatment interruption started, naive CD4+ CDR3 overlap across time points dropped.

A 3' RACE protocol on RNA, with unique molecular identifiers, produced the TCR library. Using its own MiXCR run on the 3' RACE reads, TCRdb lists one record per CDR3 protein. This table has some 51,000 distinct CDR3 sequences, around 4% appearing once. About this clonotype itself: Its target is not known. One end of the junction varies from germline; a read error may be responsible.

The V gene's germline CDR1 is SGHTA and CDR2 FQGNSA. The CDR3 is 14 residues long. Treatment of the sample: PENTA 11 planned treatment interruption arm or continuous ART arm. Participants had taken at least three-drug ART for at least 24 weeks. Naive CD4+ CD45RA+ CD45RO- T cells were FACS-sorted from thawed PBMCs. The source was CD45RA+ CD4+ T cells from PBMCs, pooled from several time points, collected from a donor given antiretroviral therapy, either interrupted or continuous. Subset of the sample: naive CD4+ CD45RA+ CD45RO- T cells. This TCR was recovered from a pool of human donors with HIV. This chain uses TRBV7-2 with TRBJ2-1; D uncertain. This chain's CDR3 is CASSLESSFNEQFF. The CDR3 DNA reads TGTGCCAGCAGCTTGGAGTCCTCCTTCAATGAGCAGTTCTTC. The full variable domain, completed using reference TRBV7-2 and TRBJ2-1, is GAGVSQSPSNKVTEKGKDVELRCDPISGHTALYWYRQSLGQGLEFLIYFQGNSAPDKSGLPSDRFSAERTGGSVSTLTIQRTQQEDSAVYLCASSLESSFNEQFFGPGTRLTVL.